This entry lists 25 T cell receptor beta chains sequenced from one sample in a study of T cells in Graves' hyperthyroidism and ophthalmopathy (dated by TCRdb to about 2019). The library was obtained by multiplex PCR. Instrument on record: Illumina HiSeq 2000. The TCR beta CDR3 regions were amplified from the RNA transcripts. For the first round of RT-PCR on the TCR CDR3, the HTBI primer set was used together with the Qiagen OneStep RT-PCR kit. TCRdb trimmed public reads at Q25 via fastp, called clones via MiXCR and kept in-frame beta chains. CDR3 protein duplicates are merged, each entry listing the most common genes and DNA. For this sample the table gives about 690,000 distinct CDR3 sequences, of which 17% were detected only once. The ten largest clonotypes hold 15% to 17% of the sample. Source material: blood. These receptors all come from a man over 45 with Graves' hyperthyroidism.

This clonotype was picked up many times. The chain links TRBV28 to TRBJ1-2; a possible D gene is TRBD1 (5 bases). This CDR3 region has 15 residues. V lost 6 bases, J lost 3 bases, and 17 bases lay in between. The germline V gene has CDR1 MDHEN and CDR2 SYDVKM. The CDR3 nucleotides read TGTGCCAGCAGAGGTTCGCCAGGGTTTGACTATGGCTACACCTTC. It translates to CASRGSPGFDYGYTF.

In its sample, this clonotype was seen many times. V and J are TRBV12-3 or TRBV12-4 and TRBJ2-1, with TRBD2 matching over 8 bases. The V and J ends lost 6 bases and 4 bases, in that order; junction bases with no gene match: 8. This CDR3 contains 15 residues. This CDR3 reads CASRPVAGQYNEQFF. The CDR3 DNA is TGTGCCAGCAGGCCCGTAGCGGGGCAATACAATGAGCAGTTCTTC.

V is TRBV4-1 and J is TRBJ2-7; 14 positions agree with TRBD2. CDR1 is MGHRA and CDR2 is YSYEKL in the germline V gene. Trimming at V came to 6 bases and at J to 5 bases, leaving 6 bases not matched to a gene. This CDR3 has 15 amino acids. As DNA, the CDR3 is TGCGCCAGCAGTCCTGGGACTAGCGGGAGTCACGAGCAGTACTTC. Its translation: CASSPGTSGSHEQYF.

This clonotype was picked up many times. V usage is TRBV7-9 and J usage is TRBJ1-5, with a tentative D call TRBD1 (6 bases). Germline V gene lookup returns CDR1 SEHNR and CDR2 FQNEAQ (reference sequence). The V and J ends lost 5 bases and 6 bases respectively, with 11 bases between them. The CDR3 has 13 amino acids. The CDR3 spells CASSGTGSQPQHF. The DNA of the CDR3 is TGTGCCAGCAGCGGAACAGGGTCTCAGCCCCAGCATTTT.

This sequence joins TRBV27 and TRBJ2-7; D not resolved. The CDR3 has 13 residues. V was shortened by 4 bases and J by 3 bases, with 10 bases between the two germline ends. Germline V gene sequence: CDR1 MNHEY, CDR2 SMNVEV (reference sequence). The DNA of the CDR3 is TGTGCCAGCAGTTCCAGACTTAACTACGAGCAGTACTTC. It yields the protein CASSSRLNYEQYF.

As for this clonotype: Being one base from a much bigger clone, this may be a read error. The genes are TRBV11-3 and TRBJ1-6; the D is unclear. The CDR3 is 13 residues long. Germline values: CDR1 SGHNT, CDR2 YENEEA. CDR3 nucleotide sequence: TGTGCCGGCAGCCGACGGTATAATTCACCCCTCCACTTT. Translation: CAGSRRYNSPLHF.

This clonotype was detected a few times. The gene calls are TRBV27 and TRBJ2-1, with a possible D match to TRBD2 (6 bases). Germline CDR1 MNHEY, CDR2 SMNVEV (reference sequence). The V end lost 3 bases, the J end lost 12 bases, and 12 bases lay between the germline ends. The CDR3 is 12 residues long. CDR3 in amino acids: CASSFYGTPQFF. The CDR3 coding sequence is TGTGCCAGCAGTTTTTACGGGACTCCGCAGTTCTTC.

This clonotype was counted ten times or more. The chain has TRBV7-8 and TRBJ2-5; TRBD2 aligns across 12 bases. Trimming took 7 bases from V and 6 from J; bases not matched to a gene: 27. The CDR3 has 21 residues. Germline V gene data show CDR1 as SGHVS and CDR2 as FQNEAQ. CDR3 coding DNA: TGTGCCAGCACCCCAATTTTCGGTGTCGTGGCTAGCGGGAGGGCCGGGAAGACCCAGTACTTC. Protein sequence: CASTPIFGVVASGRAGKTQYF.

This clonotype occurred many times. The chain employs TRBV2 and TRBJ2-2; 7 bases agree with TRBD2. The CDR3 is 14 residues long. V trimming: 5 bases; J trimming: 2 bases; junction bases outside the gene matches: 2. Looked up from germline, CDR1 is SNHLY and CDR2 is FYNNEI. CDR3 in amino acids: CASSTTSNTGELFF. CDR3 nucleotide sequence: TGTGCCAGCAGTACGACTAGCAACACCGGGGAGCTGTTTTTT.

This chain joins TRBV6-1 and TRBJ1-2; 8 bases map to TRBD1. The length of the CDR3 is 14 residues. Germline lookup yields CDR1 MNHNS and CDR2 SASEGT. V gave up 7 bases and J gave up 8 bases; unmatched junction bases: 12. CDR3 nucleotide sequence: TGTGCCAGCATCCTATTGGACAGGGTCGACGGCTACACCTTC. This translates into CASILLDRVDGYTF.

This clonotype was seen more than once but under ten times. A single base separates this from a much larger clone, so it may be a read error. The CDR3 is CASSSISGRGGNEQFF. The DNA for the CDR3 is TGTGCCAGCAGTTCCATTAGCGGGAGGGGTGGGAATGAGCAGTTCTTC. J is TRBJ2-1 and V is TRBV27; TRBD2 aligns across 11 bases. Germline loops: CDR1 MNHEY, CDR2 SMNVEV (reference sequence). V lost 4 bases to trimming and J lost 7 bases; unmatched junction nucleotides: 9. The CDR3 covers 16 residues.

This clonotype was detected many times. The rearrangement uses TRBV6-6 and TRBJ2-2; D possibly uses TRBD1 or TRBD2 (5 bases each). The CDR3 is 13 amino acids. The germline gives CDR1 MNHNY, CDR2 SVGAGI (reference sequence). V gave up 2 bases and J gave up 4 bases, with 5 bases separating them. The CDR3 loop is CASSYGGTGELFF. The CDR3 DNA is TGTGCCAGCAGTTACGGGGGCACCGGGGAGCTGTTTTTT.

There are a few counts of this clonotype. J is TRBJ1-2 and V is TRBV7-3; D might be TRBD1 (6 bases). Germline lookup yields CDR1 SGHTA and CDR2 FQGTGA. CDR3 length equals 15 residues. V was cut by 4 bases and J by 6 bases, with 18 bases left in between. CDR3 in DNA: TGTGCCAGCAGCTCCTCTCCGACAGGTCGAGATGGCTACACCTTC. Its translation is CASSSSPTGRDGYTF.

This clonotype was seen more than once but under ten times. This chain uses TRBV7-9 with TRBJ1-2; the D gene is possibly TRBD1 (6 bases). In germline, CDR1 is SEHNR, CDR2 FQNEAQ (reference sequence). The length of the CDR3 is 13 residues. V shed 2 bases and J shed 6 bases, with 10 bases lying between them. The CDR3 reads CASSLLGGNGYTF. The CDR3, as DNA: TGTGCCAGCAGCTTACTAGGGGGTAATGGCTACACCTTC.

This clonotype has at least ten counts. J is TRBJ2-1 and V is TRBV20-1; 16 nucleotides align to TRBD2. The germline V gene has CDR1 DFQATT and CDR2 SNEGSKA (reference sequence). Germline trimming cut 5 bases from V and 7 bases from J; bases unmatched to any gene: 8. This CDR3 has 16 amino acids. The CDR3 spells CSARGLAGGPGNEQFF. The CDR3 region has the DNA TGCAGTGCTCGGGGACTAGCGGGAGGGCCGGGTAATGAGCAGTTCTTC.

The CDR3 is CASSYSTSGRAPHQYF. Written as DNA, the CDR3 is TGTGCCAGCAGTTACTCGACTAGCGGGAGGGCCCCCCATCAGTACTTC. The J gene is TRBJ2-4, the V gene TRBV6-5; 14 bases align to TRBD2. After removal of 0 bases from V and 12 bases from J, the junction contained 7 bases not matched to a gene. The CDR3 length is 16 residues. CDR1 and CDR2 from the germline V gene are MNHEY and SVGAGI.

This clonotype came up many times. The gene calls are TRBV12-3 or TRBV12-4 and TRBJ2-5; 9 positions agree with TRBD1. The CDR3 totals 14 residues. Trimming took 5 bases from V and 5 from J; bases not matched to a gene: 6. DNA for the CDR3: TGTGCCAGCAGTCCACAGGGGGCCTGGGAGACCCAGTACTTC. This translates into CASSPQGAWETQYF.

The sample holds many counts of this clonotype. The chain couples TRBV3-1 to TRBJ1-2, with D unclear. The CDR3 length is 15 residues. The V and J ends lost 1 base and 3 bases respectively, with 12 bases between them. Germline CDR1 LGHDT, CDR2 YNNKEL (reference sequence). In DNA form, the CDR3 reads TGTGCCAGCAGCCAAGGAGGGAACACTGACTATGGCTACACCTTC. Translation: CASSQGGNTDYGYTF.

In its sample, this clonotype was seen many times. This CDR3 reads CASSFRGQRGNSPLHF. The DNA of the CDR3 is TGTGCCAGCAGCTTCAGAGGACAGAGGGGAAATTCACCCCTCCACTTT. The rearrangement uses TRBV11-1 and TRBJ1-6; the D gene is possibly TRBD1 (6 bases). This CDR3 has 16 residues. Trimming took 3 bases from V and 7 from J, leaving 16 bases between them. Germline CDR1 reads SGHAT; CDR2 reads FQDESV (reference sequence).

This clonotype was found a few times. The chain recombines TRBV9 with TRBJ1-1; D is perhaps TRBD1 (6 bases). Per the germline V gene, CDR1 is SGDLS and CDR2 is YYNGEE. Trimming left V 4 bases short and J 5 bases short, with 24 bases between. CDR3 length: 17 residues. The DNA of the CDR3 is TGTGCCAGCAGCCCAAAGGTGGCTCCAGGGGTTGGGACTGAAGCTTTCTTT. Its translation is CASSPKVAPGVGTEAFF.

This clonotype was recorded many times. CDR3 in amino acids: CASSLVLSGASSYNSPLHF. CDR3 sequence (DNA): TGTGCCAGCAGTTTAGTCCTTTCAGGGGCGAGCTCCTATAATTCACCCCTCCACTTT. The chain couples TRBV12-3 or TRBV12-4 to TRBJ1-6; a possible D gene is TRBD1 (6 bases). The CDR3 is 19 residues long. V shed 1 base and J shed 0 bases, with 16 bases lying between them.

This clonotype has ten or more counts. CDR3 DNA: TGTGCCAGCAGTTACTCGGGACTAGCGGGAAGCTATGAGCAGTTCTTC. As protein: CASSYSGLAGSYEQFF. The chain joins TRBV6-5 to TRBJ2-1; 13 bases map to TRBD2. CDR3 length: 16 amino acids. Germline trimming cut 0 bases from V and 8 bases from J; bases unmatched to any gene: 4. From germline, CDR1 is MNHEY and CDR2 SVGAGI.

This clonotype was seen repeatedly, ten times or more. This rearrangement joins TRBV7-8 to TRBJ2-7; 10 bases map to TRBD2. Trimming removed 8 bases from V and 2 bases from J; junction bases left unmatched: 3. This CDR3 region has 13 residues. Germline CDR1 reads SGHVS; CDR2 reads FQNEAQ. The CDR3 protein is CASGLAVAYEQYF. CDR3 sequence (DNA): TGTGCCAGCGGACTAGCGGTCGCCTACGAGCAGTACTTC.

This clonotype was found a few times. The chain recombines TRBV5-1 with TRBJ2-1; possible D gene TRBD2, 6 bases. Trimming left V 3 bases short and J 3 bases short, with 16 bases between. This CDR3 is built from 16 residues. Per the germline V gene, CDR1 is SGHRS and CDR2 is YFSETQ. This CDR3 reads CASSSDRVGLYNEQFF. The CDR3, as DNA: TGCGCCAGCAGCTCTGACCGTGTGGGACTCTACAATGAGCAGTTCTTC.

The chain employs TRBV19 and TRBJ2-7, with 8 bases fitting TRBD1. The CDR3 is 15 amino acids. Germline CDR1 is LNHDA and CDR2 is SQIVND (reference sequence). V dropped 4 bases and J dropped 5; count of bases not matched to a gene: 10. The CDR3 DNA follows: TGTGCCAGTAGTACTTTTCGGACAGGGATGGACGAGCAGTACTTC. Translation gives CASSTFRTGMDEQYF.